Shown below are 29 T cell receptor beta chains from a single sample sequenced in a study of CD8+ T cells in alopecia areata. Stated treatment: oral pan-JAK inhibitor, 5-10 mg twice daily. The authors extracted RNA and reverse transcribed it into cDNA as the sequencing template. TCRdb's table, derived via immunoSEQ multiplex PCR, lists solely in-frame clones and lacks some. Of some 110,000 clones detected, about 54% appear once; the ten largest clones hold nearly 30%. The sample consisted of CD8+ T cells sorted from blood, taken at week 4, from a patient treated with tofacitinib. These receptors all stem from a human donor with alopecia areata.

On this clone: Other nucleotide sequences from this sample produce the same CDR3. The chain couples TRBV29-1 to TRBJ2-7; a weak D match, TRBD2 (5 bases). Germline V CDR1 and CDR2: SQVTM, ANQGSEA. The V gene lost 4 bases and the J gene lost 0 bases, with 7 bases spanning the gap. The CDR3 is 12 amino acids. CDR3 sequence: CSVVAGSYEQYF. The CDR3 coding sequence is TGCAGCGTTGTCGCGGGCTCCTACGAGCAGTACTTC.

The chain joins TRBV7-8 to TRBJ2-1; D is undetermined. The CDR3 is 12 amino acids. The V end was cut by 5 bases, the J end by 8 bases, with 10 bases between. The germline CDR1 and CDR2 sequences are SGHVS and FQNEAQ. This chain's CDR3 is CASSVEPHEQFF. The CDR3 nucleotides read TGTGCCAGCAGCGTGGAGCCCCATGAGCAGTTCTTC.

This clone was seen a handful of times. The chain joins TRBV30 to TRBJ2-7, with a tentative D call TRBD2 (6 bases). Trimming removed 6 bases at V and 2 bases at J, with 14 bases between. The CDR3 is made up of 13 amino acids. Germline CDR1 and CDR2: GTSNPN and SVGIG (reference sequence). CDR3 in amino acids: CACRGLTPYEQYF. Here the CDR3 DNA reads TGTGCCTGCCGGGGACTCACTCCCTACGAGCAGTACTTC.

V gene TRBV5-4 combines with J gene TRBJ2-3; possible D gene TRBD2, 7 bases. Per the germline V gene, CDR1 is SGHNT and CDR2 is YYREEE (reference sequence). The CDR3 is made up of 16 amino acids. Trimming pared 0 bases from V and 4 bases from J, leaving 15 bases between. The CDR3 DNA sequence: TGTGCCAGCAGCTTGGAGGGGGGGCCGGGCGCAGATACGCAGTATTTT. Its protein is CASSLEGGPGADTQYF.

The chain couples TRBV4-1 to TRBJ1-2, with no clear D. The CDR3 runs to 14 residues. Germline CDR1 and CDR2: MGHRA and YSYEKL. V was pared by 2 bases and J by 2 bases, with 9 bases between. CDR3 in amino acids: CASSQLRTNYGYTF. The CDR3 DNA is TGCGCCAGCAGCCAATTAAGGACGAACTATGGCTACACCTTC.

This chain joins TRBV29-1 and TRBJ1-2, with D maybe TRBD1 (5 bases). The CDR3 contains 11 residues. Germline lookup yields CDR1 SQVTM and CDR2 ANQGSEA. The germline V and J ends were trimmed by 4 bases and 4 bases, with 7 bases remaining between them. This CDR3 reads CSVVRAYGYTF. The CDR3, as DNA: TGCAGCGTTGTCAGGGCCTATGGCTACACCTTC.

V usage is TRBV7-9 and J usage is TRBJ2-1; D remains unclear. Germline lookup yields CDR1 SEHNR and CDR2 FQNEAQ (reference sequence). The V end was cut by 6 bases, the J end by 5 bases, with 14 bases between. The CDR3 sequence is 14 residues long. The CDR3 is CASSSLEGHNEQFF. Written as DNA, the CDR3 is TGTGCCAGCAGTTCTCTAGAAGGCCACAATGAGCAGTTCTTC.

The CDR3 coding sequence is TGCGCCAGCAGCCAAGAGCTCCGAGGAGTGGACGAGCAGTACTTC. It encodes CASSQELRGVDEQYF. The chain links TRBV4-1 to TRBJ2-7; D unresolved. This CDR3 spans 15 amino acids. V was clipped by 0 bases and J by 5 bases, with 14 bases between them. CDR1 and CDR2 (germline): MGHRA, YSYEKL.

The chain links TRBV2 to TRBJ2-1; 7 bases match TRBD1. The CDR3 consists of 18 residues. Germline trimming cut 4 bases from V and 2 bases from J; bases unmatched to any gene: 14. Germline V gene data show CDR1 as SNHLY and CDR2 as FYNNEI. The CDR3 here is CASSGGALGQQAYNEQFF. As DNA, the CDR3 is TGTGCCAGCAGTGGAGGGGCTTTGGGACAGCAAGCCTACAATGAGCAGTTCTTC.

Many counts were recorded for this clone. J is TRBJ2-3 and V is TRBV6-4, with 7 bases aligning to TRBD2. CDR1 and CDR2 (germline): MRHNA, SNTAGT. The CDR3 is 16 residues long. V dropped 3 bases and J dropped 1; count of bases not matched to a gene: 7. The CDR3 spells CASSESRGDGTDTQYF. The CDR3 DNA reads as TGTGCCAGCAGTGAATCCCGGGGGGATGGCACAGATACGCAGTATTTT.

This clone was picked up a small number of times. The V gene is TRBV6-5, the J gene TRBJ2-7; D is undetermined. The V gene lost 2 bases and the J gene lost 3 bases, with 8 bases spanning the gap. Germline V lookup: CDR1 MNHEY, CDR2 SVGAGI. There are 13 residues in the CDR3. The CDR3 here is CASSYGWRYEQYF. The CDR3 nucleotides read TGTGCCAGCAGTTACGGTTGGCGCTACGAGCAGTACTTC.

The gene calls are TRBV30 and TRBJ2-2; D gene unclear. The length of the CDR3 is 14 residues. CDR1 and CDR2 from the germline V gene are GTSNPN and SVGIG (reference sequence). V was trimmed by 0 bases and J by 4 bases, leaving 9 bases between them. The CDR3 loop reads CAWSVFPATGELFF. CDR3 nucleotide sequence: TGTGCCTGGAGTGTTTTCCCGGCCACCGGGGAGCTGTTTTTT.

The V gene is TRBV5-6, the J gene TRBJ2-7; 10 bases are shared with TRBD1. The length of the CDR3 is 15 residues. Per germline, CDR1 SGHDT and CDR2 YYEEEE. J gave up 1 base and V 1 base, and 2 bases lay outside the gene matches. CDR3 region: CASSLRDRGSYEQYF. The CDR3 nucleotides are TGTGCCAGCAGCTTGAGGGACAGGGGTTCCTACGAGCAGTACTTC. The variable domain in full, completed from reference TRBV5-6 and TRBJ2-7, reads DAGVTQSPTHLIKTRGQQVTLRCSPKSGHDTVSWYQQALGQGPQFIFQYYEEEERQRGNFPDRFSGHQFPNYSSELNVNALLLGDSALYLCASSLRDRGSYEQYFGPGTRLTVT.

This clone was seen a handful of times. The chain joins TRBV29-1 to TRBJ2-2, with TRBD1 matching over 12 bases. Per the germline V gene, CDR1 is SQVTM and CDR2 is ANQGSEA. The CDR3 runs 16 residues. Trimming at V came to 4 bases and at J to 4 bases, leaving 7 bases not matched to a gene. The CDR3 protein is CSVAGTGGRSTGELFF. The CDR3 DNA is TGCAGCGTTGCCGGGACAGGGGGCCGGAGCACCGGGGAGCTGTTTTTT.

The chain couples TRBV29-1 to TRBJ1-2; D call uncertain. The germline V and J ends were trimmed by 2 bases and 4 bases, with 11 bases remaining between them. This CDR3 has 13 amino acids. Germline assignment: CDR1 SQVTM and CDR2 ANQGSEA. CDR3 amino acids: CSVESRSSYGYTF. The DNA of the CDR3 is TGCAGCGTTGAAAGCAGGTCTAGCTATGGCTACACCTTC.

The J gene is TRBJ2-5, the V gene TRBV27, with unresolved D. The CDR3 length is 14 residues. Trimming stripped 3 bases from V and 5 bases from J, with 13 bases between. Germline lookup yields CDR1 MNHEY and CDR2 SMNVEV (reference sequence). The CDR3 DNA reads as TGTGCCAGCAGTTTTTCAAGGGCCGGGGAGACCCAGTACTTC. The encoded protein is CASSFSRAGETQYF.

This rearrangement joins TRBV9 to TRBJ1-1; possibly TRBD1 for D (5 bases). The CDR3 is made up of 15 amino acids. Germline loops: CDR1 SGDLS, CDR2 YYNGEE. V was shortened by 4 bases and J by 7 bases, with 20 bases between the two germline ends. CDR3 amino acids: CASSPWGGGTREAFF. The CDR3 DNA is TGTGCCAGCAGCCCTTGGGGGGGAGGCACCCGTGAAGCTTTCTTT.

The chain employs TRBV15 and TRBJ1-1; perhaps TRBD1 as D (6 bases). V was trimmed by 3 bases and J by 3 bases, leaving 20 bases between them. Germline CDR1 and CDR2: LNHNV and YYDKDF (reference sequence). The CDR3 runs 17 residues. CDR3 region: CATSSPQGGALHTEAFF. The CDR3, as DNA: TGTGCCACCAGCAGTCCTCAAGGGGGGGCCTTGCACACTGAAGCTTTCTTT.

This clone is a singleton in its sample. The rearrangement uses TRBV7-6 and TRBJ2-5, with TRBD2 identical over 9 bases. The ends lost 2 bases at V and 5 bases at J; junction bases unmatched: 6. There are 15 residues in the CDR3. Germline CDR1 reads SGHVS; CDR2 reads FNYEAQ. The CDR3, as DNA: TGTGCCAGCAGCTTACCGACTAGCGGTGGGGAGACCCAGTACTTC. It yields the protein CASSLPTSGGETQYF. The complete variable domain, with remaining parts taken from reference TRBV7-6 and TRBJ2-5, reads GAGVSQSPRYKVTKRGQDVALRCDPISGHVSLYWYRQALGQGPEFLTYFNYEAQQDKSGLPNDRFSAERPEGSISTLTIQRTEQRDSAMYRCASSLPTSGGETQYFGPGTRLLVL.

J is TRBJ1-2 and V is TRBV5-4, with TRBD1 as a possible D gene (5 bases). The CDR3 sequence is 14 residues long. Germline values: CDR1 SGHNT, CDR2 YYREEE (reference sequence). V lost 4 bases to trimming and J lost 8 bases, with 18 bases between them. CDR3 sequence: CASSLTGDPYGYTF. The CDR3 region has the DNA TGTGCCAGCAGCCTGACGGGGGACCCTTACGGCTACACCTTC.

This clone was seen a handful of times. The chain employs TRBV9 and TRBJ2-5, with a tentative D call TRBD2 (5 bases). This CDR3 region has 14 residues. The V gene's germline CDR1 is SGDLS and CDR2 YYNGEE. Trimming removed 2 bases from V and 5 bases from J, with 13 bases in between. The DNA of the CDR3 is TGTGCCAGCAGCGTTTCCCGGACGGGGGAGACCCAGTACTTC. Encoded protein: CASSVSRTGETQYF.

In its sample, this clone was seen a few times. Here the CDR3 DNA reads TGTGCCTGGAGTATAACAGCTGAGGGCTACACCTTC. It yields the protein CAWSITAEGYTF. J is TRBJ1-2 and V is TRBV30; D ambiguous. CDR1 and CDR2 from the germline V gene are GTSNPN and SVGIG (reference sequence). The ends were cut back, 2 bases at V and 8 bases at J, with 12 bases in the middle. The CDR3 totals 12 residues.

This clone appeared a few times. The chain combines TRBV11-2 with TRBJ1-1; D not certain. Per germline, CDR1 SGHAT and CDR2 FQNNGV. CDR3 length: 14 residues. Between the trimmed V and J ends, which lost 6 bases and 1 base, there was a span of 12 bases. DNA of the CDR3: TGTGCCAGCAGACTTCACGACCCGAACACTGAAGCTTTCTTT. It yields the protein CASRLHDPNTEAFF.

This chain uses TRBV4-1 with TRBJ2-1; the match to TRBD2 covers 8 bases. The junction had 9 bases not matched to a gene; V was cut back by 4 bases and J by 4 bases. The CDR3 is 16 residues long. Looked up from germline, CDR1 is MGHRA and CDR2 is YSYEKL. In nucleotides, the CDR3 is TGCGCCAGCAGCCCAAAGAGCGGGGGAGATTACAATGAGCAGTTCTTC. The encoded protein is CASSPKSGGDYNEQFF.

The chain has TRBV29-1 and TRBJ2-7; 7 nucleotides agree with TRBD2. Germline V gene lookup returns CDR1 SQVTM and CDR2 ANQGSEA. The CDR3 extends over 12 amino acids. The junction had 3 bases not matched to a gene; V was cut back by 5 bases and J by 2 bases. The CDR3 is CSVPAGAYEQYF. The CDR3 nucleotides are TGCAGCGTTCCGGCGGGAGCCTACGAGCAGTACTTC.

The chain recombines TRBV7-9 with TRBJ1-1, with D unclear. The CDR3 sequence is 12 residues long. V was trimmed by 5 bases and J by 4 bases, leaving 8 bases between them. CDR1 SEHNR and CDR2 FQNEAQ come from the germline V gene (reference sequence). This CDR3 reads CASSPLGTEAFF. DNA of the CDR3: TGTGCCAGCAGCCCCCTCGGCACTGAAGCTTTCTTT.

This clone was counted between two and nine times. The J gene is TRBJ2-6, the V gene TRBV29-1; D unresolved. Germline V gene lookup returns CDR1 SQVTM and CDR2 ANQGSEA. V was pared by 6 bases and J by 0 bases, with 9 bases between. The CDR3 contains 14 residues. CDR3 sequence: CSVAGPSGANVLTF. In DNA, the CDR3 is TGCAGCGTCGCCGGCCCCTCTGGGGCCAACGTCCTGACTTTC.

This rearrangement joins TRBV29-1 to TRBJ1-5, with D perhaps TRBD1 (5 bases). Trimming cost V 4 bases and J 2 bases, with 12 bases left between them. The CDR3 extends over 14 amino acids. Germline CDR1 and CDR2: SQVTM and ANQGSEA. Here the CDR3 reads CSVGSGNRNQPQHF. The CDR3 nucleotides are TGCAGCGTTGGATCAGGGAACCGCAATCAGCCCCAGCATTTT.

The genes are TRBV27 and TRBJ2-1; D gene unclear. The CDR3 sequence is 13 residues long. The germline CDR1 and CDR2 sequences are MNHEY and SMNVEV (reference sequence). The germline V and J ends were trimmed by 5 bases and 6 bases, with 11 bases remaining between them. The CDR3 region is CASSPHLSNEQFF. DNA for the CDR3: TGTGCCAGCAGTCCCCACCTGTCCAATGAGCAGTTCTTC.